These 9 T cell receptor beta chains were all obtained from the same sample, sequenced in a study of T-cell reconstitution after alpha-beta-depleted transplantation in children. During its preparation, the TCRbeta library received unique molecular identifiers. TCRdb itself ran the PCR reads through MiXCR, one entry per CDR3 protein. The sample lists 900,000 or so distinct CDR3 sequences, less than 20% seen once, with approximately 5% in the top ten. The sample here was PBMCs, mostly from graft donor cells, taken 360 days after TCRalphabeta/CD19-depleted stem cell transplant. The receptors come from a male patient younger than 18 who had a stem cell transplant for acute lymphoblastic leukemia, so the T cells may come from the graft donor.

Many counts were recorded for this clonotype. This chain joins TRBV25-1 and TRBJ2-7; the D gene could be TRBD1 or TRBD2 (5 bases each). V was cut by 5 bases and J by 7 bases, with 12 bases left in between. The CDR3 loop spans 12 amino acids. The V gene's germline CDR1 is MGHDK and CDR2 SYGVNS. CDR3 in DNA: TGTGCCAGCAGTACCGGGACCCAGGAGCAGTACTTC. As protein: CASSTGTQEQYF.

The CDR3 DNA is TGTGCCAGTAGTTTGTGGACAGGGGAAGATGAGCAGTTCTTC. It is translated as CASSLWTGEDEQFF. The rearrangement joins TRBV19 to TRBJ2-1, with 9 bases that match TRBD1. The CDR3 has 14 residues. The V gene's germline CDR1 is LNHDA and CDR2 SQIVND (reference sequence). V gave up 5 bases and J gave up 8 bases; unmatched junction bases: 7. Supplemented by reference TRBV19 and TRBJ2-1, the full variable domain reads DGGITQSPKYLFRKEGQNVTLSCEQNLNHDAMYWYRQDPGQGLRLIYYSQIVNDFQKGDIAEGYSVSREKKESFPLTVTSAQKNPTAFYLCASSLWTGEDEQFFGPGTRLTVL.

CDR3 amino acids: CASSLTAGGAKNIQYF. The CDR3, as DNA: TGCGCCAGCAGCTTGACCGCAGGGGGAGCAAAAAACATTCAGTACTTC. The V call is TRBV5-1, the J call TRBJ2-4; TRBD1 matches at 7 bases. This CDR3 has 16 amino acids. With 1 base clipped from V and 4 bases from J, the junction kept 8 bases outside the gene matches. Germline CDR1 SGHRS, CDR2 YFSETQ.

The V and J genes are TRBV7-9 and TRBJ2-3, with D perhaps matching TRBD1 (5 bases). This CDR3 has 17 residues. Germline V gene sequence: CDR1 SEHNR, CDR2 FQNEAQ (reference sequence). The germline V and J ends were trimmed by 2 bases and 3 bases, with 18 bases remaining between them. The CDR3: CASSLIRQPVRTDTQYF. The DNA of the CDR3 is TGTGCCAGCAGCTTAATTCGACAGCCCGTAAGGACAGATACGCAGTATTTT.

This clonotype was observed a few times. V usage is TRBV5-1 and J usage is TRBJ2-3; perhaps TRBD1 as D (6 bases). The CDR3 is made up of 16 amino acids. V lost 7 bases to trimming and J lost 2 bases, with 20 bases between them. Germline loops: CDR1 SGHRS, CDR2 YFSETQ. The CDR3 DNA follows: TGCGCCAGCTCCAGGACCCGGGACACCTACACAGATACGCAGTATTTT. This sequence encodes CASSRTRDTYTDTQYF. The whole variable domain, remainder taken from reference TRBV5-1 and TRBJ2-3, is KAGVTQTPRYLIKTRGQQVTLSCSPISGHRSVSWYQQTPGQGLQFLFEYFSETQRNKGNFPGRFSGRQFSNSRSEMNVSTLELGDSALYLCASSRTRDTYTDTQYFGPGTRLTVL.

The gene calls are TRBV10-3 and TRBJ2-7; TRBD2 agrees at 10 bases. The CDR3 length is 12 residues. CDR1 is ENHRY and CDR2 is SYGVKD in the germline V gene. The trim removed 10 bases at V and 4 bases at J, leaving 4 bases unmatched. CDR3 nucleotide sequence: TGTGCCACCACAGCGGGAGGGTACGAGCAGTACTTC. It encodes CATTAGGYEQYF.

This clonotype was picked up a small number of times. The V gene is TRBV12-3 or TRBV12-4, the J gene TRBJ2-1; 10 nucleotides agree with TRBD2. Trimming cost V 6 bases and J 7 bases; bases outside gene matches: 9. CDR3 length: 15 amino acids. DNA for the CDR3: TGTGCCAGCAGACCCCCCAGCGGGGGGGGGAATGAGCAGTTCTTC. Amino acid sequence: CASRPPSGGGNEQFF.

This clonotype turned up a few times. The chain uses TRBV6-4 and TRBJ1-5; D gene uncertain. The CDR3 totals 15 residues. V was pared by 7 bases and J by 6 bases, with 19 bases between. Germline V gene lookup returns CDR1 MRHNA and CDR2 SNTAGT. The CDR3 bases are TGTGCCAGCAAAGTTAGGTCAGGCGAAGGTCAGCCCCAGCATTTT. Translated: CASKVRSGEGQPQHF.

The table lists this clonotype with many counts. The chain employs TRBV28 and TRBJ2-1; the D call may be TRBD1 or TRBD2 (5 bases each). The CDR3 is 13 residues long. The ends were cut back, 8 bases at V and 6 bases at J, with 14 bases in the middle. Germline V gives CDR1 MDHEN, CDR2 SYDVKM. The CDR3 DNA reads TGTGCCAGCTGCTTTCCGGGGCGCAATGAGCAGTTCTTC. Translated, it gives CASCFPGRNEQFF.